This T cell receptor beta chain was obtained from a study of cytomegalovirus exposure and HLA in healthy donors. Study-wide findings and caveats: TCR beta sequences reportedly predicted the HLA-A and HLA-B alleles of most subjects accurately. When presence/absence was analysed, sequencing depth was taken to be roughly uniform across donors. Some V segments could not be told apart, so they were left out, TRBV6-2 and TRBV6-3 among them.

Amplification used 60 Vbeta primers and 13 Jbeta primers. The table came from immunoSEQ multiplex PCR; TCRdb's copy has only in-frame clones and leaves some out. This sample has approximately 130,000 clones; 80% to 90% occur once, and the top ten carry 2% to 3%. The CDR3 runs to 14 residues. V lost 6 bases to trimming and J lost 1 base, with 12 bases between them. Germline CDR1 ENHRY, CDR2 SYGVKD. Turning to this clone: Antigen specificity is unknown.

The sequenced material came from PBMCs. This receptor was obtained from a man aged 45-65 years in good health and CMV-seronegative. The rearrangement uses TRBV10-3 and TRBJ1-1; possible D gene TRBD1, 6 bases. CDR3 sequence: CAISAGQQNTEAFF. DNA for the CDR3: TGTGCCATCAGCGCCGGACAGCAGAACACTGAAGCTTTCTTT.